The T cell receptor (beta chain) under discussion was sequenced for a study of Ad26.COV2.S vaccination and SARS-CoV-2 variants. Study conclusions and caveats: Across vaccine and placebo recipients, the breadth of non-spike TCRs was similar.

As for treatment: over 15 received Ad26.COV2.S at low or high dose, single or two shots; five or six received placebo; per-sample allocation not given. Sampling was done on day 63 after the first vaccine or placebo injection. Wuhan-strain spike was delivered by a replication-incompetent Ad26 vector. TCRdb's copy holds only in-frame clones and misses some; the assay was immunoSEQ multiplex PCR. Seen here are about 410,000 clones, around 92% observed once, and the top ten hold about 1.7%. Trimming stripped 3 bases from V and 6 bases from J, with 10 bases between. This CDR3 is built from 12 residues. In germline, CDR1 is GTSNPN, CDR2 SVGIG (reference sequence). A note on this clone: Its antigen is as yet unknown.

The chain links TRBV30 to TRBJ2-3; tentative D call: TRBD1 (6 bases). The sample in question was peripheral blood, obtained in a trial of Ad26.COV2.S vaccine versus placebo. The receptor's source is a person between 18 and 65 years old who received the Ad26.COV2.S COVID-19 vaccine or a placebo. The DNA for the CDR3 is TGTGCCTGGAGCCCCGGACAGGATACGCAGTATTTT. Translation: CAWSPGQDTQYF.